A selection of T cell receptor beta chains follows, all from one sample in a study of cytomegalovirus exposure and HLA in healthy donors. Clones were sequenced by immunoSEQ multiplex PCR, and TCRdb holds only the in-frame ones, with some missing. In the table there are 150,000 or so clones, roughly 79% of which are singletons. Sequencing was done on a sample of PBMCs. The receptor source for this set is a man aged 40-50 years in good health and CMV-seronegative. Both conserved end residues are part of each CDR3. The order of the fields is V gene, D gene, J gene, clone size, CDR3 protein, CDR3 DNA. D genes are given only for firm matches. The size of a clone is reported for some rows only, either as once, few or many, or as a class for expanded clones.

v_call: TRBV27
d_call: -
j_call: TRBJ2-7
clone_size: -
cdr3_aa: CASSLTGMISYEQYF
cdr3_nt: TGTGCCAGCAGTTTAACAGGGATGATCTCCTACGAGCAGTACTTC

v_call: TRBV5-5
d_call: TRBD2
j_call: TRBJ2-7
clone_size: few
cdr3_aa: CASSLSLATSGSPREQYF
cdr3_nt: TGTGCCAGCAGCTTGTCTTTGGCGACTAGCGGGAGTCCTCGCGAGCAGTACTTC

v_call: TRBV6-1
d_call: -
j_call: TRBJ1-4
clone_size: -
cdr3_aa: CASSVLRALGLRGEKLFF
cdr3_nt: TGTGCCAGCAGTGTGCTGCGTGCTCTGGGTTTGAGGGGGGAAAAACTGTTTTTT

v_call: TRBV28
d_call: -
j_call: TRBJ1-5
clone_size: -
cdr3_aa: CASSSGGLSNQPQHF
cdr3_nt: TGTGCCAGCAGTTCGGGTGGTCTTAGCAATCAGCCCCAGCATTTT

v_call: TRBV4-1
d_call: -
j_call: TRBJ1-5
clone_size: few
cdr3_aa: CASSQGTPSNQPQHF
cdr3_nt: TGCGCCAGCAGCCAGGGGACACCTAGCAATCAGCCCCAGCATTTT

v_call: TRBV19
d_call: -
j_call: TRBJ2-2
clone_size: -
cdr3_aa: CASSILAGELFF
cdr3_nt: TGTGCCAGTAGTATCCTCGCCGGGGAGCTGTTTTTT

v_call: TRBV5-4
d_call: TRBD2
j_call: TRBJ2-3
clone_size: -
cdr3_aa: CASSLGSSGPTDTQYF
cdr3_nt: TGTGCCAGCAGCTTGGGGTCTAGCGGCCCCACAGATACGCAGTATTTT

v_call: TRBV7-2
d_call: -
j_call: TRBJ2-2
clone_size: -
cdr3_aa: CASTLVGNTGELFF
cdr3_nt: TGTGCCAGCACCTTAGTCGGGAACACCGGGGAGCTGTTTTTT

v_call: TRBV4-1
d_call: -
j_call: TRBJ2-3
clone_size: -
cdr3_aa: CASSQEGSGWTDTQYF
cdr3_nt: TGCGCCAGCAGCCAAGAAGGGAGCGGGTGGACAGATACGCAGTATTTT

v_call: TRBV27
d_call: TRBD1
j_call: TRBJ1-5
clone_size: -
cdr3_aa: CASSLQGARGNQPQHF
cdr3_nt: TGTGCCAGCAGTTTACAGGGGGCGAGGGGGAATCAGCCCCAGCATTTT

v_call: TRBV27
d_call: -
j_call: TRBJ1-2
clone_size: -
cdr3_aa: CASSLRGGGYTF
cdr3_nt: TGTGCCAGCAGTTTGCGGGGGGGCGGCTACACCTTC